This T cell receptor (beta chain) originates from a study of T cell clonality in common variable immunodeficiency (dated by TCRdb to the mid-2010s). For sequencing input, CVID and control samples contributed equivalent amounts of genomic DNA. For every sample, a 60 bp segment covering the rearranged TCRbeta CDR3 region was amplified and then sequenced. The immunoSEQ assay, a bias-corrected multiplex PCR combined with high-throughput sequencing, was used to amplify TCRbeta. The authors' pipeline ran thus. Each unique nucleotide sequence was treated as a clone and annotated with V, D and J genes, copy number and frequency. Sequences were labeled productive if in frame, and non-productive if out of frame or containing stop codons. As previously described, clonality was calculated on the basis of Shannon's entropy. Mean CDR3 Kyte-Doolittle hydropathy was derived from the predicted amino acid sequences of productive clones. Using the R hclust function, scaled V gene usage was clustered hierarchically with Manhattan distance and complete linkage. Sharing of clones by CDR3 amino acid sequence was evaluated by resampling 12 repertoires per group over 100 rounds. Repertoires were searched for roughly 63 published EBV-specific and approximately 240 published CMV-specific TCRbeta sequences. A couple of CVID samples that yielded fewer than 10,000 sequences were excluded from the analysis, so around 38 CVID repertoires were retained. The table was pulled from immuneACCESS by TCRdb, which kept in-frame rearrangements only. Such tables lose some clones; where checked, under half of the loss comes from unresolved V genes, and the rest has no known cause. V, J and clone size reflect that table, while D and trimming were determined from the DNA. This sample holds more than 30,000 clones in total, without any singletons. The ten biggest clones cover under 3% of the sample.

Predominantly Caucasian heritage was noted among both the CVID patients and the healthy controls. From each donor, 5 to 8 ml of heparinized peripheral whole blood was collected. Genomic DNA from adults with common variable immune deficiency (CVID) and from healthy adult controls was used for sequencing of TCRbeta CDR3 repertoires. The control group comprised approximately 22 healthy adult volunteers, some 12 female and approximately 10 male, aged roughly 23 to 70 years with a mean age of approximately 30. Diluted blood was subjected to density centrifugation over Hypaque 1077 or Ficoll-Paque for isolation of peripheral blood mononuclear cells. Genomic DNA was obtained from unsorted mononuclear cells through either Qiagen column purification or a centrifugation-based method. General study outcomes and caveats: Patient heterogeneity within the CVID cohort put limits on correlating repertoire features with clinical complications. The authors noted that sequencing repertoires of T cell subpopulations would be needed to clarify what caused the increased clonality in CVID. Despite equal DNA input, controls averaged approximately 77,000 unique sequences per sample versus roughly 30,000 in CVID samples. Fewer TCRbeta clones were shared among CVID subjects than among healthy controls (p < 0.0001). Increased TCRbeta clonality was found in CVID subjects compared with healthy controls (t-test p = 0.018), with the increase being most characteristic of about a third of subjects. Reportedly, TCRbeta sequences from CVID had fewer deletions and N-nucleotide insertions, and highly modified clones with 13 or more V deletions were absent from CVID.

CDR1 and CDR2 are read off the germline V gene as SGHVS and FQNEAQ. Including cysteine and phenylalanine, the CDR3 has 16 amino acids. The DNA shown is the part of the CDR3 that was read: 39 bases, in frame from base 1. V lost 2 bases and J lost 1 base, and the count of bases not matched to a germline gene is 5. This clone was detected many times. Its antigen specificity is not known. The observed sequence ends 3 residues before the CDR3 terminus, with the missing tail filled in from the germline J gene. This TCR was recovered from a person aged 18 to 75 in good health. Sequencing was performed on peripheral blood mononuclear cells. The V and J segments used are TRBV7-8 and TRBJ1-5; a stretch of 7 junction bases matches TRBD1. CDR3 protein: CASSLITGASNQPQHF. The sequenced CDR3 bases are TGTGCCAGCAGCTTAATCACAGGGGCCAGCAATCAGCCC.